The 22 T cell receptor beta chains below come from one sample, sequenced in a study of blood T cell repertoires in COVID-19. TCRdb's copy holds only in-frame clones and misses some; the assay was immunoSEQ multiplex PCR. The sample lists 300,000 to 450,000 clones; roughly nine tenths were seen once. Sequenced: peripheral blood. These receptors were taken from an older woman with COVID-19, enrolled during active disease.

V gene TRBV9 combines with J gene TRBJ2-7; TRBD2 matches at 10 bases. V shed 4 bases and J 4 bases; nucleotides not matched to a gene: 5. Germline CDR1 SGDLS, CDR2 YYNGEE. The CDR3 sequence is 14 residues long. The CDR3 sequence: CASSPGLAAYEQYF. The CDR3 nucleotides are TGTGCCAGCAGCCCCGGACTAGCGGCGTACGAGCAGTACTTC.

The chain carries TRBV19 and TRBJ2-3, with a possible D match to TRBD2 (7 bases). Trimming cost V 6 bases and J 2 bases, with 27 bases left between them. The CDR3 spans 19 residues. Germline V CDR1 and CDR2: LNHDA, SQIVND (reference sequence). CDR3 nucleotide sequence: TGTGCCAGTAGGCCCTACCCGTGGGCAGGGGAGGGGAACACAGATACGCAGTATTTT. It yields the protein CASRPYPWAGEGNTDTQYF.

V and J are TRBV10-1 and TRBJ2-2; 7 nucleotides match TRBD1. V was clipped by 10 bases and J by 3 bases; unmatched bases: 2. The CDR3 has 12 amino acids. From germline, CDR1 is WNHNN and CDR2 SYGVQD (reference sequence). CDR3 coding DNA: TGCGCCACCCAGGGGGACACCGGGGAGCTGTTTTTT. Amino acid sequence: CATQGDTGELFF.

The V and J genes are TRBV2 and TRBJ1-4; D perhaps matches TRBD1 (5 bases). Trimming shortened V by 11 bases and J by 7 bases, and 11 bases separated the two germline ends. This CDR3 has 11 amino acids. CDR1 and CDR2 from the germline V gene are SNHLY and FYNNEI. Here the CDR3 DNA reads TGTGCCGGGGGGGGGTTTGAAAAACTGTTTTTT. This sequence encodes CAGGGFEKLFF.

The chain recombines TRBV27 with TRBJ2-7; possibly TRBD1 for D (6 bases). In germline, CDR1 is MNHEY, CDR2 SMNVEV (reference sequence). The V end was cut by 3 bases, the J end by 1 base, with 7 bases between. There are 13 residues in the CDR3. This CDR3 reads CASSFGQSYEQYF. CDR3 sequence (DNA): TGTGCCAGCAGTTTCGGACAGTCCTACGAGCAGTACTTC.

The chain employs TRBV6-6 and TRBJ1-6; 8 bases agree with TRBD1. From germline, CDR1 is MNHNY and CDR2 SVGAGI (reference sequence). The CDR3 spans 13 residues. J was trimmed by 7 bases and V by 8 bases; bases with no gene match: 4. This CDR3 is CASGQGGNSPLHF. As DNA, the CDR3 is TGTGCCAGCGGACAGGGCGGGAATTCACCCCTCCACTTT.

The rearrangement uses TRBV6-2 or TRBV6-3 and TRBJ1-1; weak D call: TRBD1 (5 bases). The CDR3 loop spans 14 amino acids. CDR1 is MNHEY and CDR2 is SVGEGT in the germline V gene. Trimming left V 5 bases short and J 1 base short, with 11 bases between. The CDR3 here is CASSDSLPNTEAFF. CDR3 coding DNA: TGTGCCAGCAGTGACAGCTTGCCGAACACTGAAGCTTTCTTT.

The chain links TRBV25-1 to TRBJ1-3; the D gene is possibly TRBD1 (5 bases). This CDR3 spans 16 amino acids. V was shortened by 1 base and J by 0 bases, with 10 bases between the two germline ends. Germline assignment: CDR1 MGHDK and CDR2 SYGVNS. The CDR3 DNA follows: TGTGCCAGCAGTGAATGGGGCCTTTCCTCTGGAAACACCATATATTTT. It encodes CASSEWGLSSGNTIYF.

V gene TRBV4-1 combines with J gene TRBJ1-4, with D possibly matching TRBD1 (6 bases). The CDR3 loop spans 15 amino acids. Germline-derived CDR1 and CDR2 are MGHRA and YSYEKL. Trimming removed 4 bases from V and 8 bases from J, with 17 bases in between. The DNA for the CDR3 is TGCGCCAGCAGCCCCGAGGGGGGGAAGGGCGAAAAACTGTTTTTT. This encodes CASSPEGGKGEKLFF.

The chain employs TRBV2 and TRBJ2-2; D remains ambiguous. Trimming took off 4 bases at V and 0 bases at J, with 6 bases between the two ends. The CDR3 runs 14 residues. Germline CDR1 reads SNHLY; CDR2 reads FYNNEI. For the CDR3, the DNA is TGTGCCAGCAGTGCCCGGTCGAACACCGGGGAGCTGTTTTTT. As protein: CASSARSNTGELFF. Full variable domain (remainder filled in from reference TRBV2 and TRBJ2-2): EPEVTQTPSHQVTQMGQEVILRCVPISNHLYFYWYRQILGQKVEFLVSFYNNEISEKSEIFDDQFSVERPDGSNFTLKIRSTKLEDSAMYFCASSARSNTGELFFGEGSRLTVL.

V and J are TRBV3-1 (or the pseudogene TRBV3-2) and TRBJ1-5; D is uncertain. Germline-derived CDR1 and CDR2 are LGHDT and YNNKEL (reference sequence). Trimming took 4 bases from V and 4 from J, leaving 14 bases between them. The CDR3 spans 15 residues. The CDR3 region has the DNA TGTGCCAGCAGCCCTCGGGGTACAGTGAATCAGCCCCAGCATTTT. Translation gives CASSPRGTVNQPQHF.

This clone was found a few times. The chain combines TRBV7-9 with TRBJ1-2, with a possible D match to TRBD1 (5 bases). There are 12 residues in the CDR3. The germline gives CDR1 SEHNR, CDR2 FQNEAQ (reference sequence). Trimming removed 5 bases from V and 8 bases from J, with 12 bases in between. The CDR3, as DNA: TGTGCCAGCAGCCCCCAGGGAAGCGGCTACACCTTC. Protein: CASSPQGSGYTF.

This chain links TRBV5-1 with TRBJ2-1, with 8 nucleotides matching TRBD2. The junction had 10 bases not matched to a gene; V was cut back by 5 bases and J by 0 bases. The CDR3 length is 17 residues. Germline V gene data show CDR1 as SGHRS and CDR2 as YFSETQ. The CDR3 reads CASRRGSGGSSYNEQFF. The CDR3 DNA follows: TGCGCCAGCAGGAGGGGCAGCGGGGGCAGCTCCTACAATGAGCAGTTCTTC.

Of note for this clone: The junction departs from germline at one end; a sequencing error may be responsible. The rearrangement uses TRBV3-1 (or the pseudogene TRBV3-2) and TRBJ2-1, with 7 bases fitting TRBD2. Germline-derived CDR1 and CDR2 are LGHDT and YNNKEL (reference sequence). The CDR3 is 13 residues long. CDR3 amino acids: CASSPHSGAIRIF. CDR3 DNA sequence: TGTGCCAGCAGCCCGCACAGCGGGGCGATTAGGATCTTC.

The CDR3 DNA is TGCGCCAGCAGCCAAGGGGAGGGACACGAGGAGACCCAGTACTTC. Protein: CASSQGEGHEETQYF. The chain is built from TRBV4-1 and TRBJ2-5, with a tentative D call TRBD2 (7 bases). Germline V gene data show CDR1 as MGHRA and CDR2 as YSYEKL. This CDR3 contains 15 residues. V dropped 1 base and J dropped 5 bases, with 14 bases sitting between them.

This chain links TRBV10-2 with TRBJ2-2; D is ambiguous. With 1 base removed from V and 1 base from J, the gap between germline ends came to 10 bases. CDR1 and CDR2 from the germline V gene are WSHSY and SAAADI. The CDR3 has 16 amino acids. The CDR3 DNA sequence: TGCGCCAGCAGTGAGTTATACATAATGAACACCGGGGAGCTGTTTTTT. As protein: CASSELYIMNTGELFF.

The J gene is TRBJ1-2, the V gene TRBV28; 11 bases map to TRBD1. The ends lost 5 bases at V and 5 bases at J; junction bases unmatched: 4. The CDR3 sequence is 14 residues long. From germline, CDR1 is MDHEN and CDR2 SYDVKM. The CDR3 region has the DNA TGTGCCAGCAGTGGACAGGGGGCGGGGTATGGCTACACCTTC. Protein sequence: CASSGQGAGYGYTF.

The J gene is TRBJ1-5, the V gene TRBV29-1; D is possibly TRBD1 (5 bases). Trimming shortened V by 5 bases and J by 5 bases, and 13 bases separated the two germline ends. CDR3 length equals 13 residues. Germline CDR1 and CDR2: SQVTM and ANQGSEA. The chain's CDR3 is CSVWDSGDQPQHF. DNA of the CDR3: TGCAGCGTTTGGGACTCGGGCGATCAGCCCCAGCATTTT.

The chain recombines TRBV7-5 with TRBJ1-5; the DNA was not compared with TRBD1, the D call given in the table. TRBV7-5 is labeled a pseudogene. This CDR3 contains 17 residues. In DNA, the CDR3 is TGTGTCAGAAGCTTTTACAGGGGGCGTTGGAGTTGCCAGCCCCAGCATTTT. Its translation is CVRSFYRGRWSCQPQHF.

This clone was observed a single time. This chain uses TRBV7-3 with TRBJ1-6, with D unclear. The CDR3 has 14 amino acids. Trimming stripped 3 bases from V and 7 bases from J, with 10 bases between. The V gene's germline CDR1 is SGHTA and CDR2 FQGTGA. The CDR3 loop reads CASSLGVTNSPLHF. The CDR3 coding sequence is TGTGCCAGCAGCTTGGGAGTTACAAATTCACCCCTCCACTTT. The full variable domain, completed using reference TRBV7-3 and TRBJ1-6, is GAGVSQTPSNKVTEKGKYVELRCDPISGHTALYWYRQSLGQGPEFLIYFQGTGAADDSGLPNDRFFAVRPEGSVSTLKIQRTERGDSAVYLCASSLGVTNSPLHFGNGTRLTVT.

The V call is TRBV2, the J call TRBJ1-1, with D maybe TRBD1 (5 bases). CDR1 is SNHLY and CDR2 is FYNNEI in the germline V gene. CDR3 length: 16 amino acids. V dropped 2 bases and J dropped 0 bases, with 13 bases sitting between them. The CDR3: CASSERAGTMNTEAFF. CDR3 DNA sequence: TGTGCCAGCAGTGAACGGGCAGGGACTATGAACACTGAAGCTTTCTTT.

The rearrangement links TRBV5-1 to TRBJ1-1; 7 nucleotides line up with TRBD1. The CDR3 is made up of 16 amino acids. Germline-derived CDR1 and CDR2 are SGHRS and YFSETQ. V lost 4 bases and J lost 0; bases outside the gene matches: 9. The CDR3 region has the DNA TGCGCCAGCAGCCGCGGGACAGAGTGGGTGAACACTGAAGCTTTCTTT. Protein sequence: CASSRGTEWVNTEAFF.